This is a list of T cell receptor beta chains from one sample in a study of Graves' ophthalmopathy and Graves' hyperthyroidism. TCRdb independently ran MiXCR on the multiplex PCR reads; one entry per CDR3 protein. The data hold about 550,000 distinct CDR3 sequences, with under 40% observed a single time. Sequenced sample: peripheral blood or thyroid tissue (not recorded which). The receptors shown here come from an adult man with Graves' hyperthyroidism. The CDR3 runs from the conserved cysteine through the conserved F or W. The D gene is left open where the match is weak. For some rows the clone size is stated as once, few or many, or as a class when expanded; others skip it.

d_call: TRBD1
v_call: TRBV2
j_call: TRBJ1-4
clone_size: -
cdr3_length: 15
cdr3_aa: CASSASIGQGEKLFF
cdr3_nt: TGTGCCAGCAGCGCCTCGATCGGACAGGGAGAAAAACTGTTTTTT

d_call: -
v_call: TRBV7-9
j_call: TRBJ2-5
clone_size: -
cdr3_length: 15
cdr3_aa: CASSSSRGALETQYF
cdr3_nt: TGTGCCAGCAGCTCGTCTAGGGGGGCTTTAGAGACCCAGTACTTC

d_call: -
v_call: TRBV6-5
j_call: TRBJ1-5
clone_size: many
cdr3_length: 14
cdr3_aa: CASSARDTNQPQHF
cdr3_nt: TGTGCCAGCAGTGCCCGGGACACCAATCAGCCCCAGCATTTT

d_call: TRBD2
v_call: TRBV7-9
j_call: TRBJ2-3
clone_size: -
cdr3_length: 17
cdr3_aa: CASSSDRLAGGADTQYF
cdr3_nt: TGTGCCAGCAGCTCCGACCGACTAGCGGGAGGGGCAGATACGCAGTATTTT

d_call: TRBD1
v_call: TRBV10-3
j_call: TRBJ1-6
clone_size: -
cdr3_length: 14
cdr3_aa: CAISGGTGNSPLHF
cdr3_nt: TGTGCCATCAGTGGAGGGACAGGGAATTCACCCCTCCACTTT

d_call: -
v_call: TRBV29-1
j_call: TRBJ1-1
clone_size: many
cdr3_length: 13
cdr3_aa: CSAMKGGNTEAFF
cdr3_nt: TGCAGCGCTATGAAGGGGGGGAACACTGAAGCTTTCTTT

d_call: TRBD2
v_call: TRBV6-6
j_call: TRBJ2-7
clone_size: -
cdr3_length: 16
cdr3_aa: CASSYAGASGPYEQYF
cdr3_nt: TGTGCCAGCAGTTACGCGGGGGCTAGCGGGCCCTACGAGCAGTACTTC

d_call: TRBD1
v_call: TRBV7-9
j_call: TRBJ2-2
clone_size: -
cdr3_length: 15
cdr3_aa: CASSDRGPSTGELFF
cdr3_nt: TGTGCCAGCAGCGACAGGGGGCCCAGCACCGGGGAGCTGTTTTTT

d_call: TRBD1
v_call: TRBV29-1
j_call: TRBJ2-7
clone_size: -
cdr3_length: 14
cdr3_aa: CSVAGTGGPYEQYF
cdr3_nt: TGCAGCGTTGCCGGGACAGGGGGGCCCTACGAGCAGTACTTC

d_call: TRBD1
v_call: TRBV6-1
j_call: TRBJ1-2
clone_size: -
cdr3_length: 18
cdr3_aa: CASSEAVWGQGVPHGYTF
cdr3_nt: TGTGCCAGCAGTGAAGCGGTCTGGGGACAGGGGGTACCCCATGGCTACACCTTC

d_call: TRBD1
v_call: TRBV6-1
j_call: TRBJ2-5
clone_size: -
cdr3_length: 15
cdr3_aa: CASKRQGAYQETQYF
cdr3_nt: TGTGCCAGCAAAAGACAGGGGGCCTATCAAGAGACCCAGTACTTC

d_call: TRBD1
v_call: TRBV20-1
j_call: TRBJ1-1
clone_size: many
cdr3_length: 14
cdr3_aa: CSATLTGRVTEAFF
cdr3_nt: TGCAGTGCTACCCTGACAGGGCGGGTCACTGAAGCTTTCTTT

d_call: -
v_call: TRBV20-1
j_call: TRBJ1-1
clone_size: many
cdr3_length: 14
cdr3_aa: CSARVPTGYTEAFF
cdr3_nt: TGCAGTGCTAGAGTACCCACGGGTTACACTGAAGCTTTCTTT

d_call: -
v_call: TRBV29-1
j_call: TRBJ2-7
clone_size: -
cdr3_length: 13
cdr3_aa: CSVEAADSYEQYF
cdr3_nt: TGCAGCGTTGAAGCGGCGGACTCCTACGAGCAGTACTTC

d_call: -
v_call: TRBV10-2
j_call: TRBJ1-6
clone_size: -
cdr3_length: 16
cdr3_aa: CASSELRTGLGSPLHF
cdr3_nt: TGCGCCAGCAGTGAGCTCCGTACAGGGCTTGGTTCACCCCTCCACTTT

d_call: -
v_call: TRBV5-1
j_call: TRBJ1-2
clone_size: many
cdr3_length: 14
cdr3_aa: CASSLGETGGGYTF
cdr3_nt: TGCGCCAGCAGCTTGGGGGAAACGGGTGGAGGCTACACCTTC

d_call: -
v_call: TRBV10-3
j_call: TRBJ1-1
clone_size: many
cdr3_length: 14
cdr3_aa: CAISAGAGGTEAFF
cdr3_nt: TGTGCCATCAGTGCGGGGGCGGGAGGCACTGAAGCTTTCTTT

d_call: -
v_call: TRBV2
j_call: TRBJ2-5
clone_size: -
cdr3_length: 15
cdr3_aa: CASSESGPVGETQYF
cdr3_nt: TGTGCCAGCAGTGAAAGCGGTCCAGTTGGGGAGACCCAGTACTTC

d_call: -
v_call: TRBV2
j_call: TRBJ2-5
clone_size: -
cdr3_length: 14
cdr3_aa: CASSTQGLQETQYF
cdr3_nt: TGTGCCAGCAGTACTCAGGGTTTACAAGAGACCCAGTACTTC

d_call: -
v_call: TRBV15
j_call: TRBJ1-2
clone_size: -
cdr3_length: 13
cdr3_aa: CATSRVGDFGYTF
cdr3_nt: TGTGCCACCAGCAGAGTGGGAGACTTTGGCTACACCTTC

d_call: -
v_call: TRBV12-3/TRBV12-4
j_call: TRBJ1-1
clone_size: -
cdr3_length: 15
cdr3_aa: CASSLALSTLSEAFF
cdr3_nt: TGTGCCAGCAGTTTAGCTCTATCCACCCTGAGTGAAGCTTTCTTT

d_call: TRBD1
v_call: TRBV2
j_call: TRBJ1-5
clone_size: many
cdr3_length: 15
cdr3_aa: CASGDRRPINQPQHF
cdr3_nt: TGTGCCAGCGGGGACAGGAGACCCATAAATCAGCCCCAGCATTTT

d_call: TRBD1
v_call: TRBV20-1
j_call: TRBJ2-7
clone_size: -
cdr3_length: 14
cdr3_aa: CSAEQGASSYEQYF
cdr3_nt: TGCAGTGCTGAACAGGGGGCGAGCTCCTACGAGCAGTACTTC

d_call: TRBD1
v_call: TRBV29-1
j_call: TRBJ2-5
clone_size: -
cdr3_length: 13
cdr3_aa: CSVGTGAQETQYF
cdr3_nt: TGCAGCGTAGGGACAGGGGCCCAAGAGACCCAGTACTTC

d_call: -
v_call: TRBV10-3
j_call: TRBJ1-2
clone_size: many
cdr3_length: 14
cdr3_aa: CAISEVRDNYGYTF
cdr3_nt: TGTGCCATCAGTGAAGTCAGGGATAACTATGGCTACACCTTC

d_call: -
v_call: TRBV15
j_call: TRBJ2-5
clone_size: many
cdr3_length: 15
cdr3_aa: CATSRESVRGRTQYF
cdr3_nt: TGTGCCACCAGCAGAGAATCGGTTCGCGGTAGGACCCAGTACTTC

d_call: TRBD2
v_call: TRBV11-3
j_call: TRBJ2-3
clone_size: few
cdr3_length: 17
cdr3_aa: CASSRGELATSTDTQYF
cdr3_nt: TGTGCCAGCAGTCGCGGCGAACTAGCGACTAGCACAGATACGCAGTATTTT

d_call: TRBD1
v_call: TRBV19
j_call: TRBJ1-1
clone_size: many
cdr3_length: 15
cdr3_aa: CASSLFGTVNTEAFF
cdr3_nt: TGTGCCAGTAGCTTATTTGGGACAGTGAACACTGAAGCTTTCTTT

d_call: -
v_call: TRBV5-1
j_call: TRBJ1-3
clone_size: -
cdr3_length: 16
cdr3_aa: CASSSETGISGNTIYF
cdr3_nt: TGCGCCAGCAGTAGCGAGACAGGAATCTCTGGAAACACCATATATTTT

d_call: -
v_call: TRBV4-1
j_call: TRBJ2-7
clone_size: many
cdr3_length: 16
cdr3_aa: CASSQESGGIIYEQYF
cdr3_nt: TGCGCCAGCAGCCAAGAATCCGGCGGGATCATCTACGAGCAGTACTTC

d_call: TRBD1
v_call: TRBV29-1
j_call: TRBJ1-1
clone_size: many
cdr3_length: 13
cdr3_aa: CSATTGIDTEAFF
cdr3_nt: TGCAGCGCGACGACAGGGATCGACACTGAAGCTTTCTTT

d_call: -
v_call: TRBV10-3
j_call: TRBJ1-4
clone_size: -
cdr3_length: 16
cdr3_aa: CAISESTSGFGEKLFF
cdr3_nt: TGTGCCATCAGTGAGTCTACTTCGGGATTTGGTGAAAAACTGTTTTTT

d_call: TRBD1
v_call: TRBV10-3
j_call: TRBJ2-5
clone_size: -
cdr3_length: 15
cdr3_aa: CAISSGDRVKETQYF
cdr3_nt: TGTGCCATCAGTTCAGGGGACAGGGTGAAAGAGACCCAGTACTTC

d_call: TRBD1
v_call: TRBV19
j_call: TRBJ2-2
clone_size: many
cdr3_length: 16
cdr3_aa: CASSLGQGVNTGELFF
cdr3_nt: TGTGCCAGTAGTCTCGGACAGGGCGTTAACACCGGGGAGCTGTTTTTT

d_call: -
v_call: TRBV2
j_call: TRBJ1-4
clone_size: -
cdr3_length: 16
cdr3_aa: CASSEIAGKHNEKLFF
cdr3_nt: TGTGCCAGCAGTGAAATAGCGGGGAAGCACAATGAAAAACTGTTTTTT

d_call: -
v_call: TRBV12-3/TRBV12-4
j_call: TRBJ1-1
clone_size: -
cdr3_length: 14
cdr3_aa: CASSLDPGDTEAFF
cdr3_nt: TGTGCCAGCAGTTTAGACCCAGGGGACACTGAAGCTTTCTTT

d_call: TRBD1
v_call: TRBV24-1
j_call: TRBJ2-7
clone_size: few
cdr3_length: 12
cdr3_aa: CATSTGGHEQYF
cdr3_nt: TGTGCCACCAGTACAGGGGGCCACGAGCAGTACTTC

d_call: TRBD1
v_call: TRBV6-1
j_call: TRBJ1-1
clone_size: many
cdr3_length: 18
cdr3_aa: CASSDPRYPGGKETEAFF
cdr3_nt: TGTGCCAGCAGTGATCCTAGGTATCCAGGGGGCAAGGAGACTGAAGCTTTCTTT

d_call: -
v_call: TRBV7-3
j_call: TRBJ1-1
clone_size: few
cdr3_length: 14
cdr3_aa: CASSLTPQNTEAFF
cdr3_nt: TGTGCCAGCAGCTTAACGCCGCAGAACACTGAAGCTTTCTTT

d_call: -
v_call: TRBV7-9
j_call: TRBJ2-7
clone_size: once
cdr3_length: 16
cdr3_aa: CASSFGGSAENYEQYF
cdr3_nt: TGTGCCAGCAGCTTCGGGGGCAGCGCAGAGAACTACGAGCAGTACTTC

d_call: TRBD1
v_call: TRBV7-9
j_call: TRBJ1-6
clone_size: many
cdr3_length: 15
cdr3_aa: CASSYTGGASSPLHF
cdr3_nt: TGTGCCAGCAGTTATACAGGGGGCGCATCTTCACCCCTCCACTTT

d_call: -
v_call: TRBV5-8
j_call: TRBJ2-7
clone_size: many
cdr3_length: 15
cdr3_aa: CASSLEGTLTYEQYF
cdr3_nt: TGTGCCAGCAGCTTGGAGGGGACACTTACCTACGAGCAGTACTTC

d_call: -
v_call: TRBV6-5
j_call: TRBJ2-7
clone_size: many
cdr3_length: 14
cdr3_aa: CASRIDRSRYEQYF
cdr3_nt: TGTGCCAGCAGAATAGACAGGTCGAGATACGAGCAGTACTTC

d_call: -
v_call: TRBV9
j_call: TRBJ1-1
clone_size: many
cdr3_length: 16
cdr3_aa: CASSVGGGRVNTEAFF
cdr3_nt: TGTGCCAGCAGCGTAGGTGGAGGTCGGGTAAACACTGAAGCTTTCTTT

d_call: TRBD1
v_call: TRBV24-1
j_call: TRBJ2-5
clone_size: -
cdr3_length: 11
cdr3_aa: CATSDLTGQGF
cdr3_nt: TGTGCCACCAGTGATTTAACGGGACAGGGTTTC

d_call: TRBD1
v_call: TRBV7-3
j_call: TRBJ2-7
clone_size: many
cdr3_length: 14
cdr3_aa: CASSLMTGGSEQYF
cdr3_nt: TGTGCCAGCAGCTTAATGACAGGGGGCTCCGAGCAGTACTTC

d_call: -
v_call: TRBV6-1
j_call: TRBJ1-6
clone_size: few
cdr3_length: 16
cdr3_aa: CASGPPTDSYNSPLHF
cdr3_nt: TGTGCCAGCGGTCCCCCGACAGACTCCTATAATTCACCCCTCCACTTT

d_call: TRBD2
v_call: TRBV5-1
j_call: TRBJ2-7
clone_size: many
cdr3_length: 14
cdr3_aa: CASSEIAGDYEQYF
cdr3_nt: TGCGCCAGCAGCGAGATAGCGGGAGACTACGAGCAGTACTTC

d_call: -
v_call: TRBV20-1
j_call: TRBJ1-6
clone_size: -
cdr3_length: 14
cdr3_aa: CSARETANNSPLHF
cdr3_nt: TGCAGTGCTAGGGAGACAGCTAATAATTCACCCCTCCACTTT

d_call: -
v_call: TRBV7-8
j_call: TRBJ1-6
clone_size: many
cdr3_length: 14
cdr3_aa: CASSLVGGDSPLHF
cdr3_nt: TGTGCCAGCAGCTTAGTTGGGGGTGATTCACCCCTCCACTTT

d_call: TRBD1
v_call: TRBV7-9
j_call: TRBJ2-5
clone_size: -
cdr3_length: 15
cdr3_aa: CASSLVGTAQETQYF
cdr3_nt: TGTGCCAGCAGCTTAGTTGGGACAGCCCAAGAGACCCAGTACTTC

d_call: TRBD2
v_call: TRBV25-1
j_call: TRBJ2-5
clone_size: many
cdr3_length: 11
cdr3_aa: CAILRGETQYF
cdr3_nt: TGTGCCATCCTGCGGGGGGAGACCCAGTACTTC

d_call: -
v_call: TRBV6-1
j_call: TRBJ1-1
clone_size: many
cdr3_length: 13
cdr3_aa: CASGRDMNTEAFF
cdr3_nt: TGTGCCAGCGGACGGGACATGAACACTGAAGCTTTCTTT

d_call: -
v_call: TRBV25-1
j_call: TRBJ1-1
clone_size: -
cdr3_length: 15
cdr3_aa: CASGSRGTMNTEAFF
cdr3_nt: TGTGCCAGCGGGAGCCGGGGCACGATGAACACTGAAGCTTTCTTT